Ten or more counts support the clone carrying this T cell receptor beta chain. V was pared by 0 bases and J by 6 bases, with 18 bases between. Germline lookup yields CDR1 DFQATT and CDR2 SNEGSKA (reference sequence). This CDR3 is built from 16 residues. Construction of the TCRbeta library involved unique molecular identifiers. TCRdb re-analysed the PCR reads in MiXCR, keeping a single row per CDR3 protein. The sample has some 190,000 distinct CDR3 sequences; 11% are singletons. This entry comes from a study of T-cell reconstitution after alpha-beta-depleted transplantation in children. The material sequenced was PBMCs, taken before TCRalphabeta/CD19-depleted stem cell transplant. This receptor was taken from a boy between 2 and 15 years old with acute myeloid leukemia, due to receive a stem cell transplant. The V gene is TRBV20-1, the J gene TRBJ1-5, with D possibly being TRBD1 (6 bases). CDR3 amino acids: CSARDFQGPMSQPQHF. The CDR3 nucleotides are TGCAGTGCTAGAGATTTCCAGGGGCCCATGAGTCAGCCCCAGCATTTT.